This T cell receptor beta chain was recorded in a study of glioma-infiltrating T cells after dendritic cell vaccination. Measured with immunoSEQ multiplex PCR; TCRdb has only the in-frame clones, and not every one. The sample comprises roughly 80,000 clones, approximately 90% of which are singletons, and approximately 3.4% rests with the top ten. A note on this clone: Its antigen is not identified.

V shed 5 bases, J shed 2 bases, and the junction held 4 bases outside the gene matches. Germline CDR1 and CDR2: SGHAT and FQNNGV. This CDR3 has 14 amino acids. Whole-study findings and limits: Survival was not directly related to TCR clonality in these patients.

The starting material was blood, obtained before dendritic cell vaccination. The chain employs TRBV11-2 and TRBJ2-7, with 9 bases matching TRBD1. This clonotype was obtained from a human donor with glioblastoma. The CDR3 region has the DNA TGTGCCAGCAGCAACAGGGGGCCCGCCTACGAGCAGTACTTC. It specifies CASSNRGPAYEQYF.